This TCR beta chain derives from a study of blood T cell repertoires in COVID-19. CDR3 size: 14 residues. V was trimmed by 2 bases and J by 7 bases, leaving 15 bases between them. Germline CDR1 SEHNR, CDR2 FQNEAQ (reference sequence). The data were produced by immunoSEQ multiplex PCR, yet TCRdb's version contains in-frame clones alone and is incomplete. The sample holds 200,000 to 300,000 clones; 80% to 95% are singletons and the top ten take approximately 0.8%. The receptor comes from a man younger than 45 with COVID-19, enrolled during active disease. The rearrangement links TRBV7-9 to TRBJ2-7; D might be TRBD1 (6 bases). Sequenced material: peripheral blood. Written as DNA, the CDR3 is TGTGCCAGCAGCTTAAGGTCACAGGGTGATGAGCAGTACTTC. As protein: CASSLRSQGDEQYF. Together with reference TRBV7-9 and TRBJ2-7, the CDR3 gives the full variable domain: DTGVSQNPRHKITKRGQNVTFRCDPISEHNRLYWYRQTLGQGPEFLTYFQNEAQLEKSRLLSDRFSAERPKGSFSTLEIQRTEQGDSAMYLCASSLRSQGDEQYFGPGTRLTVT.